This TCR beta chain was captured by sequencing in a study of T-cell reconstitution after alpha-beta-depleted transplantation in children. In its sample, this clonotype was seen a few times. Researchers prepared the TCRbeta library using unique molecular identifiers, the study reports. TCRdb analysed the PCR reads with MiXCR anew, one entry per CDR3 protein. The sample includes approximately 590,000 distinct CDR3 sequences, 10% to 13% seen only once; the top ten take about 4.3%. The CDR3 has 16 amino acids. V was clipped by 4 bases and J by 3 bases, with 16 bases between them. The germline gives CDR1 ENHRY, CDR2 SYGVKD.

The sample was PBMCs from the stem cell graft donor, taken from the stem cell graft. J is TRBJ2-1 and V is TRBV10-3; D is possibly TRBD1 (5 bases). The source is a human donor who donated a stem cell graft to a child with acute myeloid leukemia. CDR3 sequence (DNA): TGTGCCATCAGTGGGGGCACGACTGATGTCTACAATGAGCAGTTCTTC. Protein sequence: CAISGGTTDVYNEQFF.